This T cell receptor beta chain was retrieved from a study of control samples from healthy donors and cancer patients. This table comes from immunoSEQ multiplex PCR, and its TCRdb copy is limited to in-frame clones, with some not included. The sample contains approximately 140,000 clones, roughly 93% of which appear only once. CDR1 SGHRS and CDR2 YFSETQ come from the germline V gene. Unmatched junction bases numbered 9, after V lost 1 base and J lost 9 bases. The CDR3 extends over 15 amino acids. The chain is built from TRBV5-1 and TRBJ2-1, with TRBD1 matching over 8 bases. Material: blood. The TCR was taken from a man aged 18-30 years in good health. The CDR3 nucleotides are TGCGCCAGCAGCTTGCCCCTTCGACAGGGGAGTGAGCAGTTCTTC. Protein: CASSLPLRQGSEQFF.